These 3 T cell receptor beta chains originate from one sample sequenced in a study of blood T cell repertoires in COVID-19. Clones were sequenced by immunoSEQ multiplex PCR, and TCRdb holds only the in-frame ones, with some missing. The repertoire has over 100,000 clones, around 88% of them found once; the top ten carry less than 5.5%. The sample comprised peripheral blood. These receptors originate from a man in his 60s with COVID-19, enrolled during active disease.

This clone appeared once. The chain combines TRBV2 with TRBJ2-7, with 8 bases that match TRBD1. The V gene end was trimmed by 6 bases and the J gene end by 5 bases; junction bases not matched to a gene: 9. This CDR3 has 14 residues. Per the germline V gene, CDR1 is SNHLY and CDR2 is FYNNEI. The CDR3 protein is CASRPGGPWDEQYF. The CDR3 DNA reads TGTGCCAGCAGACCAGGGGGCCCGTGGGACGAGCAGTACTTC. The full variable domain, with the rest looked up from reference TRBV2 and TRBJ2-7, is EPEVTQTPSHQVTQMGQEVILRCVPISNHLYFYWYRQILGQKVEFLVSFYNNEISEKSEIFDDQFSVERPDGSNFTLKIRSTKLEDSAMYFCASRPGGPWDEQYFGPGTRLTVT.

The genes are TRBV7-8 and TRBJ1-5, with a tentative D call TRBD1 (5 bases). From germline, CDR1 is SGHVS and CDR2 FQNEAQ. The CDR3 length is 15 residues. V was trimmed by 5 bases and J by 7 bases, leaving 18 bases between them. CDR3 protein: CASSEPRGVAQPQHF. In DNA, the CDR3 is TGTGCCAGCAGCGAGCCCCGGGGGGTCGCACAGCCCCAGCATTTT.

This clone was seen more than once but under ten times. The rearrangement uses TRBV4-1 and TRBJ1-1; tentatively, D is TRBD1 (5 bases). There are 13 residues in the CDR3. Germline loops: CDR1 MGHRA, CDR2 YSYEKL. V shed 5 bases and J shed 4 bases, with 11 bases lying between them. CDR3 amino acids: CASSTPRATEAFF. The DNA for the CDR3 is TGCGCCAGCAGCACTCCCAGGGCCACTGAAGCTTTCTTT.